These T cell receptor beta chains were read from a single sample in a study of cytomegalovirus exposure and HLA in healthy donors. The data were produced by immunoSEQ multiplex PCR, yet TCRdb's version contains in-frame clones alone and is incomplete. The sample has 90,000 to 110,000 clones; approximately 70% are singletons. Sequencing was done on a sample of PBMCs. Receptors originate from a man in his thirties or forties in good health and CMV-seronegative. Each CDR3 is given with its conserved first and last residue.

TRBJ2-7 TRBV4-2 CASSQAGVPNEQYF
TRBJ2-1 TRBV7-2 CASSSRLDLSNEQFF
TRBJ2-5 TRBV10-3 CAISERAGGPLVETQYF
TRBJ1-5 TRBV19 CASSMGAGRQPQHF
TRBJ1-2 TRBV10-1 CAGNSGSYYGYTF
TRBJ1-1 TRBV7-3 CASSLWQNTEAFF
TRBJ1-1 TRBV4-1 CASSQLNSQGATEAFF
TRBJ1-3 TRBV9 CASSVDYGSGNTIYF
TRBJ2-7 TRBV5-5 CASSLSASGSVYEQYF
TRBJ2-1 TRBV7-9 CASSFAADNEQFF
TRBJ2-5 TRBV10-3 CAISESTGVKTQYF
TRBJ1-5 TRBV19 CASSLPGGYSNQPQHF
TRBJ1-1 TRBV30 CAWTGQPNTEAFF
TRBJ1-5 TRBV4-3 CASSQDLDRGTSNQPQHF
TRBJ1-6 TRBV5-1 CASSPEGQSSYNSPLHF
TRBJ2-6 TRBV5-8 CASSLLRANVLTF
TRBJ2-7 TRBV19 CASSSQGTYEQYF
TRBJ2-7 TRBV10-3 CAISGGLGGSRSSEQYF
TRBJ1-2 TRBV10-1 CASDIVGWGRRGYTF
TRBJ1-2 TRBV28 CASSQGQGRSGYTF
TRBJ2-2 TRBV7-9 CASSLILPGEPFF
TRBJ2-1 TRBV27 CASSLSNEQFF
TRBJ2-1 TRBV5-1 CASRTSPRADNEQFF